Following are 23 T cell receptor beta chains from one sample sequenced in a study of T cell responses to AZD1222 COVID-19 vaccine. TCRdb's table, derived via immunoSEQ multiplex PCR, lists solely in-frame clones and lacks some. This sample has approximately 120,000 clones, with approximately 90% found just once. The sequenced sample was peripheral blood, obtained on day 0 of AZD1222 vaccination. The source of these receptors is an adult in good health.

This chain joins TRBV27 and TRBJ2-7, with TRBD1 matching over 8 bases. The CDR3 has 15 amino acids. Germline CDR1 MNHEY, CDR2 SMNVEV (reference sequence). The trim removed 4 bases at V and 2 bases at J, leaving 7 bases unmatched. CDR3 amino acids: CASSWGQVGPYEQYF. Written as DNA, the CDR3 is TGTGCCAGCAGTTGGGGACAGGTGGGTCCCTACGAGCAGTACTTC.

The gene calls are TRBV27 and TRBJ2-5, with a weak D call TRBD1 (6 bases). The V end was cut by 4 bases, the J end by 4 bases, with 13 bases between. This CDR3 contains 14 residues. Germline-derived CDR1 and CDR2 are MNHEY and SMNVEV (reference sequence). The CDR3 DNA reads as TGTGCCAGCAGTTGGGAAAGGGGGTCAGAGACCCAGTACTTC. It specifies CASSWERGSETQYF.

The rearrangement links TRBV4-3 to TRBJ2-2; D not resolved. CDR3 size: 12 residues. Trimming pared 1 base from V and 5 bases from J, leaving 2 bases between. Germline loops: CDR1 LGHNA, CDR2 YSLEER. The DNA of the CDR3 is TGCGCCAGCAGCCAAGGGACCGGGGAGCTGTTTTTT. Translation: CASSQGTGELFF.

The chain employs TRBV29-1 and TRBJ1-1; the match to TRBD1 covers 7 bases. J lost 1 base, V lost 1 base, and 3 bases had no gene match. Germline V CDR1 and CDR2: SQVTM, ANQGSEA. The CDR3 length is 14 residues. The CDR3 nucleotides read TGCAGCGTTGAAGTTCACAGGGGGAACACTGAAGCTTTCTTT. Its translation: CSVEVHRGNTEAFF.

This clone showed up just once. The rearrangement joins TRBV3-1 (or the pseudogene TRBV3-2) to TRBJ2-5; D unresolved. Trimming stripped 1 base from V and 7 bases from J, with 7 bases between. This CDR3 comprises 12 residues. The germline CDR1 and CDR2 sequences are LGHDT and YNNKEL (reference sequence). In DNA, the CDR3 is TGTGCCAGCAGCCAAGCGTCAGGGACCCAGTACTTC. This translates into CASSQASGTQYF.

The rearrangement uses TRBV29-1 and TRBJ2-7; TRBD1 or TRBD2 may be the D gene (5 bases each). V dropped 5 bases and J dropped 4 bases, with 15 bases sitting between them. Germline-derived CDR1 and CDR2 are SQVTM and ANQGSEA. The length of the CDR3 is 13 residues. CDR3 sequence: CSVLKGPKYEQYF. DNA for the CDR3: TGCAGCGTTCTAAAGGGACCAAAGTACGAGCAGTACTTC.

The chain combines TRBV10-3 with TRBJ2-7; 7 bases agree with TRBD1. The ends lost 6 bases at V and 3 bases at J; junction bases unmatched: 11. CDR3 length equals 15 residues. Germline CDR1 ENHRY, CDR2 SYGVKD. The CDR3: CAIRETTGISYEQYF. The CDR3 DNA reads TGTGCCATCAGAGAGACGACAGGGATAAGCTACGAGCAGTACTTC.

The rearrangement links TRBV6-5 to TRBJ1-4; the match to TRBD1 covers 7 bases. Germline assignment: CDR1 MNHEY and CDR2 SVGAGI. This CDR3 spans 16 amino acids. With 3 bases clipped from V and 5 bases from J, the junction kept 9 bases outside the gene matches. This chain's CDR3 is CASSYRSGGRNEKLFF. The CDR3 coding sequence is TGTGCCAGCAGTTATAGGTCAGGGGGTAGGAATGAAAAACTGTTTTTT.

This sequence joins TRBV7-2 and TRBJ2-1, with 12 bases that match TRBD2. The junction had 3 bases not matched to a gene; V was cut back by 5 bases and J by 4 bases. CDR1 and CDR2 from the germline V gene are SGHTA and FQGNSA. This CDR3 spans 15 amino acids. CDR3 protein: CASSTGLAGYNEQFF. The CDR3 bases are TGTGCCAGCAGCACCGGACTAGCGGGGTACAATGAGCAGTTCTTC.

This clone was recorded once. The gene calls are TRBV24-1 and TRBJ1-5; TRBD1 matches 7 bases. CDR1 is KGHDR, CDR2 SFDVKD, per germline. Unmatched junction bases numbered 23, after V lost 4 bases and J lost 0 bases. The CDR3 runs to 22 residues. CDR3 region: CATSEKLIRGLTVLNSNQPQHF. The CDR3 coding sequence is TGTGCCACCAGTGAAAAATTAATTAGGGGGCTAACCGTTTTGAATAGCAATCAGCCCCAGCATTTT.

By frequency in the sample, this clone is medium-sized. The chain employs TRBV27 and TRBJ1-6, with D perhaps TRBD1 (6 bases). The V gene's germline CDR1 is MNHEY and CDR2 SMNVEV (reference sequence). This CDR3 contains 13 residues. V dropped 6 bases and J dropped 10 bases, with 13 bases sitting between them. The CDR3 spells CASRVTGQSPLHF. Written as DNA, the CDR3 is TGTGCCAGCAGGGTGACAGGTCAGTCACCCCTCCACTTT.

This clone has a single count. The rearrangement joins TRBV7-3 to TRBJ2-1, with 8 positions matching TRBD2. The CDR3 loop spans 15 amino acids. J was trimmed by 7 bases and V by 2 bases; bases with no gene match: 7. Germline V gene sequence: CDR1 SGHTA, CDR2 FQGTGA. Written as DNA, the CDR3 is TGTGCCAGCAGCTTACAAGCGGGAGTTATAAATGAGCAGTTCTTC. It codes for CASSLQAGVINEQFF.

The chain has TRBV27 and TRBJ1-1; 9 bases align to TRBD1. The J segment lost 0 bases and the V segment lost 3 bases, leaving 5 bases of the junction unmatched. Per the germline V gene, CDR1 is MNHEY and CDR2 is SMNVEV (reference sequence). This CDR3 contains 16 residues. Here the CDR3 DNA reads TGTGCCAGCAGTTTCAGGACAGGGGTGATGAACACTGAAGCTTTCTTT. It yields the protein CASSFRTGVMNTEAFF.

CDR3 loop: CASSRDNAGELFF. The CDR3, as DNA: TGCGCCAGCAGCCGAGACAATGCCGGGGAGCTGTTTTTT. The chain is built from TRBV4-3 and TRBJ2-2; D remains ambiguous. Per the germline V gene, CDR1 is LGHNA and CDR2 is YSLEER. V gave up 4 bases and J gave up 6 bases, with 9 bases separating them. The CDR3 sequence is 13 residues long.

CDR3 amino acids: CASSLGDYGYTF. The DNA of the CDR3 is TGCGCCAGCAGCTTGGGGGACTATGGCTACACCTTC. The chain has TRBV5-1 and TRBJ1-2; D is ambiguous. Germline assignment: CDR1 SGHRS and CDR2 YFSETQ. The CDR3 loop spans 12 amino acids. Trimming removed 0 bases at V and 3 bases at J, with 3 bases between.

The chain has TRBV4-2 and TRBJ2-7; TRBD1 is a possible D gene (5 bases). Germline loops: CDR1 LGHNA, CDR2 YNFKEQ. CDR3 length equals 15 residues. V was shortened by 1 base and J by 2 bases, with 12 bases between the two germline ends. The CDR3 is CASSQGRHRPYEQYF. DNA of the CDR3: TGTGCCAGCAGCCAAGGTCGTCACAGGCCCTACGAGCAGTACTTC.

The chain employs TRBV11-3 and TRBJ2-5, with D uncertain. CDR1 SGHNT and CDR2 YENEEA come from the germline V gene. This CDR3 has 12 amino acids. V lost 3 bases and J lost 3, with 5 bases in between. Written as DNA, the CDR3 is TGTGCCAGCAGCTTGGTCGAAGAGACCCAGTACTTC. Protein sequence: CASSLVEETQYF.

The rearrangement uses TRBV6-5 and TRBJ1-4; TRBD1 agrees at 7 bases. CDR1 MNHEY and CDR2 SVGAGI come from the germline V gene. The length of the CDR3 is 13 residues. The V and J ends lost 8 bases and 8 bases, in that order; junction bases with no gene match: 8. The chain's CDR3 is CASWGQPWEKLFF. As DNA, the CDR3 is TGTGCCAGCTGGGGACAGCCGTGGGAAAAACTGTTTTTT.

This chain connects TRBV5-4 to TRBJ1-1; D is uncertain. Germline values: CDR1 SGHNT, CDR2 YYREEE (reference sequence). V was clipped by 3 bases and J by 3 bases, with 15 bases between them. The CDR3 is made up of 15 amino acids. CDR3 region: CASSSKAGFDTEAFF. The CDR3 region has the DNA TGTGCCAGCAGCTCCAAGGCGGGATTCGACACTGAAGCTTTCTTT.

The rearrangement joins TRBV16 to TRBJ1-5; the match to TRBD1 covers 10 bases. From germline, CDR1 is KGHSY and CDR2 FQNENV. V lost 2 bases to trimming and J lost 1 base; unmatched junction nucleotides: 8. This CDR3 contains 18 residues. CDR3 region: CASSQTSLGQGSNQPQHF. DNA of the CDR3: TGTGCCAGCAGCCAAACTTCCCTGGGACAGGGGAGCAATCAGCCCCAGCATTTT.

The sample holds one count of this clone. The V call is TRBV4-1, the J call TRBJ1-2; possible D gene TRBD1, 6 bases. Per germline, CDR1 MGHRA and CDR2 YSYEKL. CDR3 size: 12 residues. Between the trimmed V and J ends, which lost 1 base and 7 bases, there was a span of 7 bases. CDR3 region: CASSQGGAGYTF. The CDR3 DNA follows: TGCGCCAGCAGCCAAGGGGGGGCTGGCTACACCTTC.

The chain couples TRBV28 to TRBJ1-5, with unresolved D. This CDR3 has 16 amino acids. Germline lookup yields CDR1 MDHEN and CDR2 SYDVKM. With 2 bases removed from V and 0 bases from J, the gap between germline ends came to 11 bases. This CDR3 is CASSLQEVISNQPQHF. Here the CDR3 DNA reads TGTGCCAGCAGTTTACAGGAAGTTATTAGCAATCAGCCCCAGCATTTT.

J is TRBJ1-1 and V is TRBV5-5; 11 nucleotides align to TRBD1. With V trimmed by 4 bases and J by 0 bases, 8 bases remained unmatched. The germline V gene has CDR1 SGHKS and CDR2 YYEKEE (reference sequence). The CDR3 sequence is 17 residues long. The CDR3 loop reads CASSRGQGGIMNTEAFF. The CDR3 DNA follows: TGTGCCAGCAGCAGGGGACAGGGGGGCATTATGAACACTGAAGCTTTCTTT. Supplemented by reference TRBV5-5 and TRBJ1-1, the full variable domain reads DAGVTQSPTHLIKTRGQQVTLRCSPISGHKSVSWYQQVLGQGPQFIFQYYEKEERGRGNFPDRFSARQFPNYSSELNVNALLLGDSALYLCASSRGQGGIMNTEAFFGQGTRLTVV.